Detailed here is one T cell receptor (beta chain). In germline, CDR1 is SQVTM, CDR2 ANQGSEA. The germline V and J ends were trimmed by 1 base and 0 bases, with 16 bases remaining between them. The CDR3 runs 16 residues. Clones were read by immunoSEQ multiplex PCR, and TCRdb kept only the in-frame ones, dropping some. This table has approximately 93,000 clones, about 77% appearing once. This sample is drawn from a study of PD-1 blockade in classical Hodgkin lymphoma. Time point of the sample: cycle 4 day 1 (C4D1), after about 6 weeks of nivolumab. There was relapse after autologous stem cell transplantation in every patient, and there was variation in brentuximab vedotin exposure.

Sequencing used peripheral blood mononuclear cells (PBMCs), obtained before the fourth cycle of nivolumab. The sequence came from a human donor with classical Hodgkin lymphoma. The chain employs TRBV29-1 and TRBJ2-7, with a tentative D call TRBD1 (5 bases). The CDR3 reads CSVEGINGAASYEQYF. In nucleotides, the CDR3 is TGCAGCGTTGAAGGGATTAATGGGGCAGCCTCCTACGAGCAGTACTTC.